The 26 T cell receptor beta chains below were found in one sample sequenced in a study of CXCR3-negative and CXCR3-positive naive CD8 T cells. Points from the study as a whole: CXCR3-negative naive cells had less hydrophobic TRB CDR3s than did CXCR3-positive naive cells.

Libraries of TRB cDNA were made by 5' RACE and carried UMIs. TCRdb derives one entry per CDR3 protein from the 5' RACE reads, leaving out DNA. This sample lists about 89,000 distinct CDR3 sequences; its ten largest clones have 0.53%. Their antigens are not known. The sequenced material came from naive CXCR3+ CD8+ T cells from blood. Regarding subset: CD45RO-CCR7+CD27+CD95- naive CD8+ T cells expressing CXCR3 (TNR3+). The receptors derive from a human donor in good health. Some clones in this sample may be carry-over from other donors' samples.

The chain employs TRBV7-9 and TRBJ2-5. The CDR3 has 13 amino acids. Germline V gives CDR1 SEHNR, CDR2 FQNEAQ (reference sequence). This CDR3 reads CASSPSSQETQYF.

The chain uses TRBV20-1 and TRBJ2-7. The CDR3 loop spans 12 amino acids. Germline V gene data show CDR1 as DFQATT and CDR2 as SNEGSKA (reference sequence). This chain's CDR3 is CSVSGSSHEQYF.

V gene TRBV25-1 combines with J gene TRBJ2-1; checking the TCRdb D call of TRBD1 is not possible without DNA. CDR1 is MGHDK and CDR2 is SYGVNS in the germline V gene. The length of the CDR3 is 13 residues. The CDR3 loop reads CASSRGDVDEQFF.

CDR3 residues: CASKPQGGSQPQHF. This chain connects TRBV28 to TRBJ1-5; TCRdb reports TRBD1, a call that lacks DNA to check it against. From germline, CDR1 is MDHEN and CDR2 SYDVKM. CDR3 length: 14 amino acids.

The genes are TRBV10-3 and TRBJ2-7. The CDR3 is 13 amino acids. From germline, CDR1 is ENHRY and CDR2 SYGVKD. CDR3 amino acids: CAIRPTDNYEQYF.

The chain recombines TRBV7-2 with TRBJ2-7. CDR1 SGHTA and CDR2 FQGNSA come from the germline V gene. This CDR3 region has 15 residues. CDR3 sequence reads: CASSLGVVGVDEQYF.

The chain employs TRBV27 and TRBJ1-5; TCRdb lists TRBD1, though no DNA is available to test this call. CDR1 is MNHEY and CDR2 is SMNVEV in the germline V gene (reference sequence). CDR3 size: 15 residues. CDR3: CASPRTGESNQPQHF.

The chain uses TRBV12-3 or TRBV12-4 and TRBJ2-7; TCRdb proposes TRBD1, but this gene call is untestable without DNA. CDR3 length: 14 residues. CDR3 in amino acids: CASSLVDTFYEQYF.

The V gene is TRBV2, the J gene TRBJ1-2; TCRdb names TRBD1, which stays unverified in the absence of DNA. In germline, CDR1 is SNHLY, CDR2 FYNNEI. The CDR3 spans 15 residues. The CDR3 spells CASKQSGGPNYGYTF. Full variable domain (outside the CDR3, taken from reference TRBV2 and TRBJ1-2): EPEVTQTPSHQVTQMGQEVILRCVPISNHLYFYWYRQILGQKVEFLVSFYNNEISEKSEIFDDQFSVERPDGSNFTLKIRSTKLEDSAMYFCASKQSGGPNYGYTFGSGTRLTVV.

This chain uses TRBV7-6 with TRBJ2-2; as DNA is missing, the TRBD1 call by TCRdb cannot be tested. Germline V gives CDR1 SGHVS, CDR2 FNYEAQ. CDR3 length equals 13 residues. CDR3 in amino acids: CASSLDGGAELFF.

The chain links TRBV7-9 to TRBJ1-1. From germline, CDR1 is SEHNR and CDR2 FQNEAQ (reference sequence). CDR3 size: 13 residues. The CDR3 reads CASSADQNTEAFF.

The V call is TRBV30, the J call TRBJ2-5; lacking DNA, the TRBD2 call made by TCRdb goes unchecked. CDR1 GTSNPN and CDR2 SVGIG come from the germline V gene (reference sequence). The CDR3 has 15 amino acids. CDR3 loop: CAWTRRTGGQETQYF.

The chain has TRBV13 and TRBJ2-5; TCRdb's D gene call, TRBD1, goes unchecked for lack of DNA. The CDR3 covers 14 residues. Per germline, CDR1 PRHDT and CDR2 FYEKMQ (reference sequence). Here the CDR3 reads CASSLGGQEETQYF.

This rearrangement joins TRBV27 to TRBJ2-7; with no DNA, the TCRdb D assignment of TRBD1 cannot be verified. CDR1 is MNHEY, CDR2 SMNVEV, per germline (reference sequence). The CDR3 sequence is 14 residues long. The CDR3 here is CASSLKGRGLEQYF.

This rearrangement joins TRBV6-6 to TRBJ2-5; as DNA is missing, the TRBD1 call by TCRdb cannot be tested. This CDR3 spans 14 amino acids. The V gene's germline CDR1 is MNHNY and CDR2 SVGAGI (reference sequence). The CDR3 sequence: CASRPGAYGETQYF.

The CDR3 sequence: CASSLNGGLPEAFF. V gene TRBV27 combines with J gene TRBJ1-1; absent DNA, TCRdb's TRBD1 call cannot be checked. Germline V gene lookup returns CDR1 MNHEY and CDR2 SMNVEV (reference sequence). This CDR3 is built from 14 residues.

This chain joins TRBV29-1 and TRBJ2-1; the D gene TCRdb calls, TRBD2, cannot be checked with no DNA. This CDR3 is 13 amino acids long. CDR1 is SQVTM and CDR2 is ANQGSEA in the germline V gene. The CDR3 loop reads CSVESSGYNEQFF.

The V and J genes are TRBV12-3 or TRBV12-4 and TRBJ2-1; TCRdb returns TRBD1, unconfirmable since there is no DNA. This CDR3 is built from 16 residues. The CDR3 protein is CASTRWGTETYNEQFF.

The rearrangement uses TRBV5-1 and TRBJ2-7; TCRdb outputs TRBD1, but without DNA this stays unchecked. This CDR3 is 15 amino acids long. Germline V lookup: CDR1 SGHRS, CDR2 YFSETQ. This chain's CDR3 is CASSLGLGGTYEQYF.

The V gene is TRBV25-1, the J gene TRBJ2-7; TCRdb reports TRBD1, a call that lacks DNA to check it against. Germline V CDR1 and CDR2: MGHDK, SYGVNS. The CDR3 is 13 residues long. This CDR3 is CASNPGRGYEQYF.

This chain links TRBV9 with TRBJ2-3. CDR1 and CDR2 from the germline V gene are SGDLS and YYNGEE. The CDR3 consists of 13 residues. The CDR3 is CASSVDRTSGQYF.

The gene calls are TRBV7-3 and TRBJ1-1. The CDR3 has 15 residues. CDR1 is SGHTA and CDR2 is FQGTGA in the germline V gene. CDR3 sequence: CASSFLRRGATEAFF.

The chain is built from TRBV7-6 and TRBJ2-5; the TCRdb D gene call, TRBD2, has no DNA to confirm it. Per the germline V gene, CDR1 is SGHVS and CDR2 is FNYEAQ. The CDR3 runs to 15 residues. CDR3 region: CASSELQAGPETQYF.

This sequence joins TRBV28 and TRBJ1-2; TCRdb designates TRBD1, a call that cannot be tested without DNA. The CDR3 is 12 residues long. Germline CDR1 MDHEN, CDR2 SYDVKM. The chain's CDR3 is CASSLPGYGYTF.

The V and J genes are TRBV27 and TRBJ1-1. The CDR3 has 14 amino acids. The germline gives CDR1 MNHEY, CDR2 SMNVEV (reference sequence). The CDR3 here is CASSPRWGNTEAFF.

This chain uses TRBV20-1 with TRBJ2-7; no DNA is available, so the TRBD2 call from TCRdb remains unchecked. Germline CDR1 reads DFQATT; CDR2 reads SNEGSKA (reference sequence). The CDR3 runs 14 residues. The CDR3 is CSGWGAGVVYEQYF.